A single sample is the source of the 3 T cell receptor beta chains below, sequenced in a study of blood T cells in healthy people across ages. With a J-beta primer mix and a sample-barcoded 5' primer, a second PCR ran about 7 to 12 cycles. MiXCR, applied by TCRdb to the 5' RACE reads, yields one record per CDR3 protein. The sample comprises under 950,000 distinct CDR3 sequences, 20% to 25% of which are singletons, and around 21% rests with the top ten. The sequencing sample was made of blood. Receptor source: a man between 70 and 80 years old in good health.

There are many counts of this clonotype. The CDR3 protein is CASRDRAPENIQYF. DNA for the CDR3: TGTGCCAGCAGGGACAGGGCCCCTGAAAACATTCAGTACTTC. V usage is TRBV6-5 and J usage is TRBJ2-4; TRBD1 aligns across 8 bases. J lost 5 bases, V lost 6 bases, and 6 bases had no gene match. The CDR3 spans 14 residues. Germline loops: CDR1 MNHEY, CDR2 SVGAGI.

This clonotype was counted a few times. The chain couples TRBV7-2 to TRBJ2-7; D possibly corresponds to TRBD2 (5 bases). The CDR3 extends over 14 amino acids. Germline V CDR1 and CDR2: SGHTA, FQGNSA. V lost 1 base and J 2 bases, leaving 9 bases between the germline ends. The CDR3 region has the DNA TGTGCCAGCAGCTTAGGTCCAGCGGCCTACGAGCAGTACGTC. Translating it yields CASSLGPAAYEQYV.

This clonotype was counted a few times. The CDR3 DNA follows: TGTGCCAGCACCCCTCCGGGAGAGAACACCGGGGAGCTGTTTTTT. Translation gives CASTPPGENTGELFF. V is TRBV28 and J is TRBJ2-2; D is possibly TRBD2 (6 bases). CDR3 length: 15 residues. Trimming removed 7 bases at V and 1 base at J, with 13 bases between. Germline V gene sequence: CDR1 MDHEN, CDR2 SYDVKM.